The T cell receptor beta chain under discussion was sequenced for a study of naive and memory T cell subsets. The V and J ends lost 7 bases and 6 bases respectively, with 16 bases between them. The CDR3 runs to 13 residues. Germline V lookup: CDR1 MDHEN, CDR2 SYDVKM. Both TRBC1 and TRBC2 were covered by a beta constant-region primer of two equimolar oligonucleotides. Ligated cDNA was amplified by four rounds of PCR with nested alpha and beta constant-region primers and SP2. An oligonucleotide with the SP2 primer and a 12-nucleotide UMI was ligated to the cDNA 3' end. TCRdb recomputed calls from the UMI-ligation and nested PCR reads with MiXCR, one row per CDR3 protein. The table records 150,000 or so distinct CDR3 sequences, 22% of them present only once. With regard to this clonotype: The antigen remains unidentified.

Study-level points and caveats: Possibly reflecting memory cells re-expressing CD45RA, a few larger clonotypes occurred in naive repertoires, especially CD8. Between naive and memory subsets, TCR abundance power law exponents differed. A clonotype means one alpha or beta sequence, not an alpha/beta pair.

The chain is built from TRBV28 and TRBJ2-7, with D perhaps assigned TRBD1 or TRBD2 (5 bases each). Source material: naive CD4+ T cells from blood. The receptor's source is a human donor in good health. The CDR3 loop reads CASMGTVPFEQYF. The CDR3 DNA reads TGTGCCAGCATGGGGACCGTCCCTTTCGAGCAGTACTTC.